Each of the 20 T cell receptor beta chains below was sequenced from the same sample in a study of control samples from healthy donors and cancer patients. Assay used: immunoSEQ multiplex PCR; TCRdb lists only in-frame clones, some missing. This table has approximately 100,000 clones, about 85% appearing once. The source material was blood. Receptor source: a woman aged 40 to 50 in good health.

The rearrangement uses TRBV7-2 and TRBJ1-3, with D maybe TRBD1 (5 bases). CDR3 length: 15 amino acids. V lost 1 base and J lost 0, with 7 bases in between. CDR1 and CDR2 (germline): SGHTA, FQGNSA. The CDR3 DNA sequence: TGTGCCAGCAGCTTAGGACAGACCTCTGGAAACACCATATATTTT. Translated, it gives CASSLGQTSGNTIYF.

The rearrangement links TRBV11-3 to TRBJ2-7; TRBD2 aligns across 11 bases. The CDR3 is 14 amino acids. V lost 6 bases to trimming and J lost 4 bases; unmatched junction nucleotides: 5. CDR1 SGHNT and CDR2 YENEEA come from the germline V gene. CDR3 protein: CASSSPSGGYEQYF. The CDR3 DNA is TGTGCCAGCAGTTCCCCTAGCGGGGGGTACGAGCAGTACTTC.

The chain uses TRBV4-3 and TRBJ1-2, with D hard to call. Trimming removed 3 bases at V and 4 bases at J, with 9 bases between. Germline CDR1 LGHNA, CDR2 YSLEER. The CDR3 runs 13 residues. Here the CDR3 reads CASSHRDTYGYTF. For the CDR3, the DNA is TGCGCCAGCAGCCATCGTGACACCTATGGCTACACCTTC.

The chain joins TRBV5-4 to TRBJ1-1; the match to TRBD1 covers 7 bases. The germline gives CDR1 SGHNT, CDR2 YYREEE (reference sequence). CDR3 size: 14 residues. V lost 2 bases, J lost 5 bases, and 6 bases stayed unmatched. The CDR3 spells CASSFQGGATEAFF. In DNA, the CDR3 is TGTGCCAGCAGCTTTCAGGGGGGAGCGACTGAAGCTTTCTTT.

This clone was counted a single time. V and J are TRBV30 and TRBJ2-1; D remains ambiguous. CDR1 is GTSNPN, CDR2 SVGIG, per germline (reference sequence). CDR3 length: 14 residues. V shed 1 base and J shed 6 bases, with 13 bases lying between them. The CDR3 DNA is TGTGCCTGGAGTGCCCGCGGACCCTTCAATGAGCAGTTCTTC. It is translated as CAWSARGPFNEQFF.

The gene calls are TRBV4-3 and TRBJ2-7; TRBD1 aligns across 12 bases. With 2 bases clipped from V and 4 bases from J, the junction kept 3 bases outside the gene matches. The length of the CDR3 is 15 residues. Germline CDR1 and CDR2: LGHNA and YSLEER. In nucleotides, the CDR3 is TGCGCCAGCAGCCAAAGGGACAGGGGGCCGTACGAGCAGTACTTC. It yields the protein CASSQRDRGPYEQYF.

The gene calls are TRBV7-2 and TRBJ1-1; TRBD1 is a possible D gene (5 bases). Germline CDR1 reads SGHTA; CDR2 reads FQGNSA. V dropped 2 bases and J dropped 10 bases, with 17 bases sitting between them. The CDR3 runs to 14 residues. The CDR3 DNA follows: TGTGCCAGCAGCTTAAACCCGGGACGCCGGACAGCTTTCTTT. Protein product: CASSLNPGRRTAFF.

The J gene is TRBJ1-1, the V gene TRBV6-5; D not certain. The V and J ends lost 6 bases and 2 bases respectively, with 13 bases between them. Per the germline V gene, CDR1 is MNHEY and CDR2 is SVGAGI. The CDR3 covers 14 residues. This chain's CDR3 is CASRGGFANTEAFF. CDR3 DNA: TGTGCCAGCAGGGGAGGTTTTGCTAACACTGAAGCTTTCTTT.

This chain links TRBV20-1 with TRBJ1-2; D not certain. The CDR3 length is 11 residues. Germline V gene data show CDR1 as DFQATT and CDR2 as SNEGSKA (reference sequence). V lost 3 bases and J lost 7, with 9 bases in between. The CDR3 nucleotides read TGCAGTGCTAGGGGGATGGGTGGCTACACCTTC. It translates to CSARGMGGYTF.

Notes on this clone: At one boundary the junction diverges from the germline segment, which might be a read error. The rearrangement joins TRBV7-7 to TRBJ2-1; 7 bases align to TRBD2. Germline V CDR1 and CDR2: SSHAT, FNYEAQ (reference sequence). The CDR3 contains 11 residues. The DNA for the CDR3 is TGTGCCATCCAGCGGGAATCCGATAAGGTCTTC. Translated, it gives CAIQRESDKVF.

The chain uses TRBV6-2 or TRBV6-3 and TRBJ2-3; TRBD2 agrees at 9 bases. This CDR3 is built from 17 residues. From germline, CDR1 is MNHEY and CDR2 SVGEGT. With 5 bases clipped from V and 4 bases from J, the junction kept 13 bases outside the gene matches. The CDR3 is CASSPGGAGGNADTQYF. The CDR3 region has the DNA TGTGCCAGCAGTCCCGGAGGAGCGGGGGGAAACGCAGATACGCAGTATTTT.

The gene calls are TRBV5-4 and TRBJ2-3; TRBD1 aligns across 8 bases. The V and J ends lost 2 bases and 3 bases, in that order; junction bases with no gene match: 5. There are 15 residues in the CDR3. Germline V gene sequence: CDR1 SGHNT, CDR2 YYREEE (reference sequence). CDR3: CASSFRGRETDTQYF. The CDR3 DNA follows: TGTGCCAGCAGCTTCAGGGGGCGCGAGACAGATACGCAGTATTTT. Based on the CDR3 plus reference TRBV5-4 and TRBJ2-3, the full variable domain is ETGVTQSPTHLIKTRGQQVTLRCSSQSGHNTVSWYQQALGQGPQFIFQYYREEENGRGNFPPRFSGLQFPNYSSELNVNALELDDSALYLCASSFRGRETDTQYFGPGTRLTVL.

The rearrangement uses TRBV19 and TRBJ2-7, with D uncertain. This CDR3 is built from 14 residues. Trimming took off 5 bases at V and 2 bases at J, with 13 bases between the two ends. Germline assignment: CDR1 LNHDA and CDR2 SQIVND (reference sequence). CDR3: CASSSYGGTYEQYF. In nucleotides, the CDR3 is TGTGCCAGTAGTTCTTATGGCGGAACCTACGAGCAGTACTTC. Complete variable domain (other parts from reference TRBV19 and TRBJ2-7): DGGITQSPKYLFRKEGQNVTLSCEQNLNHDAMYWYRQDPGQGLRLIYYSQIVNDFQKGDIAEGYSVSREKKESFPLTVTSAQKNPTAFYLCASSSYGGTYEQYFGPGTRLTVT.

DNA of the CDR3: TGTGCCAGCAGGAAATCACAAGGAGGCTACGAGCAGTACTTC. Translated, it gives CASRKSQGGYEQYF. The V gene is TRBV7-8, the J gene TRBJ2-7, with a weak D call TRBD2 (5 bases). The CDR3 extends over 14 amino acids. CDR1 is SGHVS and CDR2 is FQNEAQ in the germline V gene. V was shortened by 6 bases and J by 3 bases, with 15 bases between the two germline ends. Full variable domain (remainder filled in from reference TRBV7-8 and TRBJ2-7): GAGVSQSPRYKVAKRGQDVALRCDPISGHVSLFWYQQALGQGPEFLTYFQNEAQLDKSGLPSDRFFAERPEGSVSTLKIQRTQQEDSAVYLCASRKSQGGYEQYFGPGTRLTVT.

V usage is TRBV11-3 and J usage is TRBJ2-7, with D hard to call. Trimming shortened V by 2 bases and J by 7 bases, and 9 bases separated the two germline ends. Germline loops: CDR1 SGHNT, CDR2 YENEEA. The CDR3 contains 12 residues. CDR3 DNA sequence: TGTGCCAGCAGCTTACAAACGACTGAGCAGTACTTC. Translated, it gives CASSLQTTEQYF.

The CDR3 spells CATSGGSQETQYF. The CDR3 DNA reads as TGTGCCACCAGTGGGGGTAGCCAAGAGACCCAGTACTTC. The gene calls are TRBV24-1 and TRBJ2-5; D not certain. Trimming left V 5 bases short and J 1 base short, with 7 bases between. CDR1 and CDR2 from the germline V gene are KGHDR and SFDVKD. CDR3 size: 13 residues.

J is TRBJ1-4 and V is TRBV6-5, with TRBD1 matching 7 bases. The V gene end was trimmed by 9 bases and the J gene end by 8 bases; junction bases not matched to a gene: 15. This CDR3 is 15 amino acids long. Germline V lookup: CDR1 MNHEY, CDR2 SVGAGI. The CDR3 sequence is CASTYLDRADEKLFF. CDR3 coding DNA: TGTGCCAGTACTTACCTAGACAGGGCGGACGAAAAACTGTTTTTT.

This chain connects TRBV9 to TRBJ2-5, with 9 bases aligning to TRBD2. The CDR3 has 16 residues. Trimming at V came to 4 bases and at J to 1 base, leaving 8 bases not matched to a gene. Germline loops: CDR1 SGDLS, CDR2 YYNGEE. The chain's CDR3 is CASSPRAGGLQETQYF. The CDR3 DNA sequence: TGTGCCAGCAGCCCAAGAGCGGGGGGTCTCCAAGAGACCCAGTACTTC. The whole variable domain, remainder taken from reference TRBV9 and TRBJ2-5, is DSGVTQTPKHLITATGQRVTLRCSPRSGDLSVYWYQQSLDQGLQFLIQYYNGEERAKGNILERFSAQQFPDLHSELNLSSLELGDSALYFCASSPRAGGLQETQYFGPGTRLLVL.

CDR3 sequence (DNA): TGTGCCAGCAGCTCAATCACAGGATATGGCTACACCTTC. It codes for CASSSITGYGYTF. V is TRBV7-2 and J is TRBJ1-2; D is perhaps TRBD1 (5 bases). Trimming removed 4 bases at V and 5 bases at J, with 11 bases between. The CDR3 totals 13 residues. CDR1 and CDR2 (germline): SGHTA, FQGNSA.

V and J are TRBV7-6 and TRBJ2-3; D is unclear. Germline CDR1 SGHVS, CDR2 FNYEAQ. The CDR3 has 13 residues. V lost 1 base and J lost 2, with 4 bases in between. In nucleotides, the CDR3 is TGTGCCAGCAGCTTAGGCTACACAGATACGCAGTATTTT. Translation gives CASSLGYTDTQYF.